The 7 T cell receptor beta chains below all came from one sample that was sequenced in a study of blood T cell repertoires in COVID-19. The repertoire was sequenced with immunoSEQ multiplex PCR; TCRdb's copy has only in-frame clones and lacks some. The sample lists about 150,000 clones; 80% to 90% were seen once. What was sequenced was peripheral blood. Source of these receptors: a woman between 40 and 55 years old with acute or convalescent COVID-19.

This chain links TRBV29-1 with TRBJ2-7, with D unresolved. Deletions cut 4 bases from V and 1 base from J, with 8 bases between. Germline CDR1 SQVTM, CDR2 ANQGSEA. The CDR3 totals 12 residues. CDR3 coding DNA: TGCAGCGTTGTTCTACGGTCCTACGAGCAGTACTTC. Residues: CSVVLRSYEQYF.

The chain employs TRBV30 and TRBJ2-2; D may be TRBD1 (6 bases). The CDR3 runs 13 residues. Trimming took off 5 bases at V and 1 base at J, with 8 bases between the two ends. Germline CDR1 reads GTSNPN; CDR2 reads SVGIG (reference sequence). CDR3 amino acids: CAWLDRNTGELFF. The CDR3 DNA follows: TGTGCCTGGTTGGACAGGAACACCGGGGAGCTGTTTTTT.

This chain links TRBV7-8 with TRBJ2-5, with no clear D. This CDR3 has 13 amino acids. CDR1 and CDR2 from the germline V gene are SGHVS and FQNEAQ. V lost 2 bases and J lost 5, with 9 bases in between. The CDR3 DNA sequence: TGTGCCAGCAGCTTACTTTTTCGTGAGACCCAGTACTTC. It yields the protein CASSLLFRETQYF.

The rearrangement joins TRBV6-5 to TRBJ1-4; 10 bases match TRBD1. J was trimmed by 7 bases and V by 5 bases; bases with no gene match: 4. Germline lookup yields CDR1 MNHEY and CDR2 SVGAGI. This CDR3 has 14 residues. DNA of the CDR3: TGTGCCAGCAGTCCCGACAGGGGGCTTGAAAAACTGTTTTTT. Amino acid sequence: CASSPDRGLEKLFF.

The chain carries TRBV10-1 and TRBJ2-1, with D perhaps TRBD2 (6 bases). The CDR3 consists of 15 residues. The ends were cut back, 3 bases at V and 6 bases at J, with 15 bases in the middle. Germline loops: CDR1 WNHNN, CDR2 SYGVQD (reference sequence). As DNA, the CDR3 is TGCGCCAGCAGTGACGGCGGGGTGGGTCGCAATGAGCAGTTCTTC. Amino acids: CASSDGGVGRNEQFF.

This clone came up a few times. This rearrangement joins TRBV9 to TRBJ2-7; 8 bases agree with TRBD1. V lost 4 bases, J lost 2 bases, and 5 bases stayed unmatched. Germline CDR1 is SGDLS and CDR2 is YYNGEE. The CDR3 totals 14 residues. The CDR3 here is CASSPRTGTYEQYF. Here the CDR3 DNA reads TGTGCCAGCAGCCCCAGGACAGGGACCTACGAGCAGTACTTC. Variable domain in full (rest from reference TRBV9 and TRBJ2-7): DSGVTQTPKHLITATGQRVTLRCSPRSGDLSVYWYQQSLDQGLQFLIQYYNGEERAKGNILERFSAQQFPDLHSELNLSSLELGDSALYFCASSPRTGTYEQYFGPGTRLTVT.

The V call is TRBV7-3, the J call TRBJ2-3; TRBD2 matches 14 bases. Germline V CDR1 and CDR2: SGHTA, FQGTGA. This CDR3 is 15 amino acids long. After removal of 5 bases from V and 5 bases from J, the junction contained 3 bases not matched to a gene. The CDR3 here is CASSRGLAGGDTQYF. In DNA, the CDR3 is TGTGCCAGCAGCCGCGGACTAGCGGGAGGAGATACGCAGTATTTT.